Described below is a single T cell receptor (beta chain) sequence and its context. Its antigen is not identified. The sample originates from a study of chemoradiotherapy in HPV16-positive cancers. Produced via immunoSEQ multiplex PCR; TCRdb's table is partial and in-frame only. The sample shows about 20,000 clones, roughly nine tenths of them seen only once. Study results and caveats: In HPV16-positive patients, HPV-responsive T-cell expansion tracked better recurrence-free survival. Candidate HPV-specific clones and E7-related TCR motifs grew in tumor during treatment.

The CDR3 covers 15 residues. With V trimmed by 0 bases and J by 7 bases, 3 bases remained unmatched. In germline, CDR1 is SGHRS, CDR2 YFSETQ. This clonotype was obtained from a human donor with HPV-associated anogenital cancer. The chain recombines TRBV5-1 with TRBJ1-4; 10 bases align to TRBD1. This specimen was blood, taken from a patient who underwent chemoradiotherapy. The CDR3 coding sequence is TGCGCCAGCAGCTTGGGGGACAGGGGAGCTGAAAAACTGTTTTTT. This encodes CASSLGDRGAEKLFF.